This T cell receptor beta chain originates from a study of shared clonotypes between healthy human individuals. Study findings and constraints: Estimated clonotype richness was generally higher in naive than memory subsets.

The study enrolled healthy HIV-negative adults without recent acute infections or vaccinations as donors. The split of CD4+ cells yielded CD45RA+ naive and CD45RA-negative memory subsets. The data were produced by immunoSEQ multiplex PCR, yet TCRdb's version contains in-frame clones alone and is incomplete. The table has hundreds of thousands of clones, more than 70% seen once. The CDR3 contains 12 residues. Germline CDR1 and CDR2: MDHEN and SYDVKM. V was shortened by 6 bases and J by 4 bases, with 9 bases between the two germline ends. This clone was counted only a few times. Antigen specificity is unknown.

Specimen: memory CD4+ T cells sorted from blood. Subset in this sample: CD45RA-negative fraction. The rearrangement joins TRBV28 to TRBJ1-2; tentative D call: TRBD1 (6 bases). This sequence was found in a woman in her thirties in good health. The CDR3 region is CASRQGVYGYTF. CDR3 coding DNA: TGTGCCAGCAGACAGGGCGTCTATGGCTACACCTTC.